The present TCR beta chain was sequenced within a study of shared clonotypes between healthy human individuals. Study results and limitations: In contrast to clonotypes shared by all four donors, non-shared clonotypes had lower generation probabilities.

Only in-frame clones appear in the TCRdb table, and some are missing; sequencing was by immunoSEQ multiplex PCR. The sample includes fewer than 1.4 million clones, roughly 74% seen only once; the top ten take more than 0.55%. Germline values: CDR1 SGHNT, CDR2 YYREEE (reference sequence). The CDR3 runs 14 residues. V dropped 2 bases and J dropped 1; count of bases not matched to a gene: 1. Regarding this clone: No antigen is known for it. The sample holds other DNA sequences that translate to the same CDR3.

The source of this sequence is a man between 18 and 29 years old in good health. Some clones in this sample may be carry-over from other donors' samples. Material: memory CD4+ T cells from PBMCs. Subset denoted: CD45RA-negative fraction. The chain links TRBV5-4 to TRBJ1-1; TRBD1 aligns across 8 bases. The CDR3 loop reads CASSFGQGNTEAFF. CDR3 nucleotides: TGTGCCAGCAGCTTTGGACAGGGGAACACTGAAGCTTTCTTT.